These T cell receptor beta chains were read from a single sample in a study of graft-versus-host responses after intestinal transplantation. These receptors have no identified antigens. Profiling relied on immunoSEQ multiplex PCR, and the TCRdb table lists in-frame clones only, not all of them. The table shows roughly 73,000 clones, with over 75% occurring only once. The sequencing used unstimulated CD8+ T cells sorted from spleen or lymph node cells, collected before transplant. These receptors all come from a human donor who was the organ donor for an intestinal transplant. Each CDR3 is given without its conserved first and last residue. Expanded clones get a size class; other rows say once, few or many, or leave the size out.

size,V,CDR3
NA,TRBV15,ATSRATGENQGYTQY
NA,TRBV6-6,ATLDIHHEQY
NA,TRBV9,ASSVSGTSNTGELF
NA,TRBV30,AWSATLERGGIPDTQY
few,TRBV6-6,ASSYTLLTNEQY
once,TRBV6-1,ASSGLAGDNTGELF
NA,TRBV6-5,ASSLGTGNSPLH
NA,TRBV5-6,ASSLSVEGTNTEAF
NA,TRBV19,ASSLSLNTEAF
NA,TRBV28,ASSSPSTRGGNCEQY
NA,TRBV13,ASSLGGDLEAF
NA,TRBV27,ASSSQGGVNTEAF
NA,TRBV28,ASSSDGQLNQPQH
NA,TRBV6-5,ASEIGTGGTGELF
NA,TRBV7-9,ASSLTVYEQY
NA,TRBV27,ASSLLLGQSSYNSPLH
NA,TRBV4-1,ASSQDGLVAYNSPLH
NA,TRBV7-2,ASSLNGGSSYNEQF
few,TRBV2,ASSEAGGPPEAF
few,TRBV28,ASSLGDRAYEQY
NA,TRBV6-5,ASSAWGVYEQY
NA,TRBV15,ATSRRPGLASYNEQF
NA,TRBV6-1,ASSPPGQGGYEQY
NA,TRBV7-9,ASSSGVPDLSYGYT
NA,TRBV14,ASSPTGPTRLH
NA,TRBV5-5,ASSLGVGISSSGNTIY
NA,TRBV2,ASRPGAGNTEAF
NA,TRBV9,ASSLMDTGELF
NA,TRBV6-6,ASSLGDGYT
few,TRBV6-6,ATSTGINTEAF
once,TRBV29-1,SVVSLEQF
NA,TRBV27,ASSLRWDRDQPQH
NA,TRBV14,ASQGESAEAF
NA,TRBV6-9,ASSQSAKLAGGGETQY
NA,TRBV5-6,ASSFVVTRPKENIQY
NA,TRBV6-4,ASSAGDTDTQY
NA,TRBV7-9,ASSFGQADTQY
NA,TRBV6-5,ASRAVHGYT
NA,TRBV5-6,ASSLGAGYPRIYNYGYT
NA,TRBV2,ASIMTDTQY
once,TRBV7-2,ASSGPAGLANTGELF
NA,TRBV4-1,ASSQDRQPNEKLF
NA,TRBV5-4,ASSLDPNEQF
NA,TRBV6-5,ASSWGLAGGETQY
NA,TRBV7-2,ASSPVTGTSGGAWETQY
NA,TRBV28,ASSFPGGVRQPQH
NA,TRBV10-3,AISSPSGGLETQY
NA,TRBV7-9,ASSTPGQRLWGHSPLH
NA,TRBV30,AWSRASGELF
NA,TRBV27,ASTLQGTNSPLH
NA,TRBV27,ASSSGHNTEAF
NA,TRBV19,AINQGVAPGQETQY